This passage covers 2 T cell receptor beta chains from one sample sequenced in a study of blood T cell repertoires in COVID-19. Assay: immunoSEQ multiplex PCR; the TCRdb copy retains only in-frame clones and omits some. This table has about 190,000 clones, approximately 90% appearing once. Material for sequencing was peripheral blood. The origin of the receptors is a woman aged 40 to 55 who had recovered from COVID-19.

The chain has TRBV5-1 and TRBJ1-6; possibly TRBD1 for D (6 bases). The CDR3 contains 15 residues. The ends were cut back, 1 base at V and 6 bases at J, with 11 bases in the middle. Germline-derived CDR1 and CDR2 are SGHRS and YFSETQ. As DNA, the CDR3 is TGCGCCAGCAGCTTGTCAGGGGAAGTTAATTCACCCCTCCACTTT. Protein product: CASSLSGEVNSPLHF.

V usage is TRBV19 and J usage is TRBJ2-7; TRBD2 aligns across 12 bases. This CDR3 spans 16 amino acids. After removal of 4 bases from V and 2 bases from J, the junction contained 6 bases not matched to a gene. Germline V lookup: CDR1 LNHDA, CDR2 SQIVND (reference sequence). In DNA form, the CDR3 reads TGTGCCAGTAGTACTCTTCCTAGCGGGAGGGCCTACGAGCAGTACTTC. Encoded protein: CASSTLPSGRAYEQYF. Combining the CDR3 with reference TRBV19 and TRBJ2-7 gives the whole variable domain DGGITQSPKYLFRKEGQNVTLSCEQNLNHDAMYWYRQDPGQGLRLIYYSQIVNDFQKGDIAEGYSVSREKKESFPLTVTSAQKNPTAFYLCASSTLPSGRAYEQYFGPGTRLTVT.